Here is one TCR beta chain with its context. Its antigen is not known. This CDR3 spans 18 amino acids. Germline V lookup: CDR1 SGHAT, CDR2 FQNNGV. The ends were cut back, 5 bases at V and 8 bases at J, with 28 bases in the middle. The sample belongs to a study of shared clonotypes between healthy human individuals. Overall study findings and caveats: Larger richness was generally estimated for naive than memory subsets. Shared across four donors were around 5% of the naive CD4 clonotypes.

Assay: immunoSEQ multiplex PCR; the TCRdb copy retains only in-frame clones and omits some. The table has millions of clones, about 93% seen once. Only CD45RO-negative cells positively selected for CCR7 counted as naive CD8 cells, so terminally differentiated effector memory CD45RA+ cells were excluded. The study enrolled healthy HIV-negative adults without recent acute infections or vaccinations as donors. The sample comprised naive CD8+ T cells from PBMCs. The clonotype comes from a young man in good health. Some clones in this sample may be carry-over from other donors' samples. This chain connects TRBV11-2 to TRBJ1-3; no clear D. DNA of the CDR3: TGTGCCAGCAGCCCCAACCCCCACTGGAGTTTGAGTAACGACACCATATATTTT. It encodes CASSPNPHWSLSNDTIYF.